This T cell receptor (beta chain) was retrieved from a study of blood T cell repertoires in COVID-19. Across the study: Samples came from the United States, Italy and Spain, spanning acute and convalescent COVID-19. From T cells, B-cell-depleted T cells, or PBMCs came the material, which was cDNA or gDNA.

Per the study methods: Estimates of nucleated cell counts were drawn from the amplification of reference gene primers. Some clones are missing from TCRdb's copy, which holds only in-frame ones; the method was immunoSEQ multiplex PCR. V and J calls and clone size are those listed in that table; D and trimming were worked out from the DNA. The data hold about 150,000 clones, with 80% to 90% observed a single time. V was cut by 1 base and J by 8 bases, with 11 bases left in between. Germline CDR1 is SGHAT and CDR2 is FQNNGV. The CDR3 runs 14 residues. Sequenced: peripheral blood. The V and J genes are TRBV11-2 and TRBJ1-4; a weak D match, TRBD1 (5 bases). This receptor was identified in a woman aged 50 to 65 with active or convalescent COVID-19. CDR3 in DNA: TGTGCCAGCAGCTTAGGGGGGGGAAGCGAAAAACTGTTTTTT. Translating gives CASSLGGGSEKLFF.